This T cell receptor (beta chain) was retrieved from a study of blood T cell repertoires in COVID-19. Produced via immunoSEQ multiplex PCR; TCRdb's table is partial and in-frame only. The sample records approximately 240,000 clones, around 85% being singletons. Germline V gene lookup returns CDR1 SGHVS and CDR2 FNYEAQ. Trimming cost V 5 bases and J 2 bases, with 13 bases left between them. CDR3 length: 15 amino acids. The genes are TRBV7-6 and TRBJ2-1; tentatively, D is TRBD2 (7 bases). The sequence came from a young woman who had recovered from COVID-19. The source material was peripheral blood. CDR3 DNA: TGTGCCAGCAGCCACCGGGGGGACACCTACAATGAGCAGTTCTTC. Translated, it gives CASSHRGDTYNEQFF.